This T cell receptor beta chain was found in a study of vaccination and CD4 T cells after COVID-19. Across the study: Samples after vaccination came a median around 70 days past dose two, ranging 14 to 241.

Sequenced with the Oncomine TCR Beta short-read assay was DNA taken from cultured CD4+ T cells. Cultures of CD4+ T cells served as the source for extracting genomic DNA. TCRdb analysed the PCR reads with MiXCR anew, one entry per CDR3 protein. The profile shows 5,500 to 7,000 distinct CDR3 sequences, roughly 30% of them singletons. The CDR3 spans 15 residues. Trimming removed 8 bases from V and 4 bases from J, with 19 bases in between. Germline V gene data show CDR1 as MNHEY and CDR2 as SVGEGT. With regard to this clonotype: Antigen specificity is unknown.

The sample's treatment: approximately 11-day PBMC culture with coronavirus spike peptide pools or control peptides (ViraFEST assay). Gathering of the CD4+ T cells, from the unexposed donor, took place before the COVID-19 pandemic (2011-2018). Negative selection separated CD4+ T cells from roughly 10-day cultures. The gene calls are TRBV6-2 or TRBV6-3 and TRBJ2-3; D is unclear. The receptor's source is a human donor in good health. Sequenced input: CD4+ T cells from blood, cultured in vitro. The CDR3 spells CASGRTGEMSDTQYF. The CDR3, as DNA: TGTGCCAGCGGTAGGACGGGCGAAATGTCAGATACGCAGTATTTT.